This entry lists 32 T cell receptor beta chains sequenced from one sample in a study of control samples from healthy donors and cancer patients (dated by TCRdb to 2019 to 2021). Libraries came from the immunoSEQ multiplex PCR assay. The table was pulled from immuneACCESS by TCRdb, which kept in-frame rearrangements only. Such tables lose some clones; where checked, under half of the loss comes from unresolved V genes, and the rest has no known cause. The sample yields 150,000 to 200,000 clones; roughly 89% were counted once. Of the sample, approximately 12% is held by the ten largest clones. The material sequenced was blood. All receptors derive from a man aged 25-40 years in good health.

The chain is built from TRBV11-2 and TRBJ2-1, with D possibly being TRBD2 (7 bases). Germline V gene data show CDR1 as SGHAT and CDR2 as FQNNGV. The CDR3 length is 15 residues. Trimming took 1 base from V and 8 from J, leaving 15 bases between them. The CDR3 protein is CASSLGVSGGDEQFF. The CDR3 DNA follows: TGTGCCAGCAGCTTAGGGGTCTCGGGGGGCGATGAGCAGTTCTTC.

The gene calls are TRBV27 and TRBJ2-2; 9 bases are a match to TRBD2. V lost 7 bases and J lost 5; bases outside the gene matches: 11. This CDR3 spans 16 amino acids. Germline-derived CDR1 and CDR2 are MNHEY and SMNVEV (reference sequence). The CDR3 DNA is TGTGCCAGCATCCCTCATAGCGGGAGTGATACCGGGGAGCTGTTTTTT. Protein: CASIPHSGSDTGELFF.

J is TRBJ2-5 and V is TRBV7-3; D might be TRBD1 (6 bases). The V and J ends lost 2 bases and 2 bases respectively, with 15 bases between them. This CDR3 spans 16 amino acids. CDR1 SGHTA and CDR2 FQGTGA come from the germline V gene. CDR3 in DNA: TGTGCCAGCAGCTTATACGCCCGGCAGGGGCAAGAGACCCAGTACTTC. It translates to CASSLYARQGQETQYF.

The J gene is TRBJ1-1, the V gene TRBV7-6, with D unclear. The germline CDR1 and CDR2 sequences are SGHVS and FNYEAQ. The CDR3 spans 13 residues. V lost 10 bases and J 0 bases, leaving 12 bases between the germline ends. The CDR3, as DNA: TGTGCCACCCGCCGGGGAGTGAACACTGAAGCTTTCTTT. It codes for CATRRGVNTEAFF. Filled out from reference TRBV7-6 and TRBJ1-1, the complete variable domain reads GAGVSQSPRYKVTKRGQDVALRCDPISGHVSLYWYRQALGQGPEFLTYFNYEAQQDKSGLPNDRFSAERPEGSISTLTIQRTEQRDSAMYRCATRRGVNTEAFFGQGTRLTVV.

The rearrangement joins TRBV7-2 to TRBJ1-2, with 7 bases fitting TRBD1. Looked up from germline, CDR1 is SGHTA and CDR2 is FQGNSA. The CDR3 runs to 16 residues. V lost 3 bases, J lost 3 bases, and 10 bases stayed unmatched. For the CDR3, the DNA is TGTGCCAGCAGCTTGGGGAGTAGGGGGCGAGACTATGGCTACACCTTC. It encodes CASSLGSRGRDYGYTF.

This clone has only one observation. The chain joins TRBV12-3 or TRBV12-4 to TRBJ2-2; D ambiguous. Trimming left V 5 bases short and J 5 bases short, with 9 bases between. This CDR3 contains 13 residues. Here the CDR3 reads CASSLARTGELFF. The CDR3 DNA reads TGTGCCAGCAGTCTTGCCCGGACCGGGGAGCTGTTTTTT.

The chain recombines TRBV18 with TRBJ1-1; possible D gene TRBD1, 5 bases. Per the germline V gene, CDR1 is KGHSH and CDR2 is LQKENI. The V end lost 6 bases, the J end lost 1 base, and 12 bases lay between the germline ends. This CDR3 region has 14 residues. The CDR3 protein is CASSRGFKNTEAFF. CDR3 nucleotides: TGTGCCAGCTCGCGGGGCTTCAAGAACACTGAAGCTTTCTTT.

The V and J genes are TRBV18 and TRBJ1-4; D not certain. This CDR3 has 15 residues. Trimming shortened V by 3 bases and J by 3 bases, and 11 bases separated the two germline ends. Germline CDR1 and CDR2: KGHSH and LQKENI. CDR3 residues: CASSPSRYSNEKLFF. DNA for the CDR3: TGTGCCAGCTCACCGTCCCGATATTCTAATGAAAAACTGTTTTTT.

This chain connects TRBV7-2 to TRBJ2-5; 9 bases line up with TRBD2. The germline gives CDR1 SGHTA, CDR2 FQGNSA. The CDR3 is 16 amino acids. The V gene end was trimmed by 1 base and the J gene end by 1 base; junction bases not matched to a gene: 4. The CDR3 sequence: CASSLVPAGGQETQYF. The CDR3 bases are TGTGCCAGCAGCTTAGTACCAGCGGGGGGCCAAGAGACCCAGTACTTC.

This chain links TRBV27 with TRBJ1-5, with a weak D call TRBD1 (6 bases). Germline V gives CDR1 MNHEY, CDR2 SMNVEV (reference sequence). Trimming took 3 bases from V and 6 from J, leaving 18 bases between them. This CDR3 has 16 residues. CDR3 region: CASSFWPFRGLQPQHF. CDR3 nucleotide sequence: TGTGCCAGCAGTTTTTGGCCCTTCAGGGGACTTCAGCCCCAGCATTTT.

This CDR3 is CASSGGSLNTGELFF. In DNA, the CDR3 is TGTGCCAGCAGCGGGGGGAGTCTAAACACCGGGGAGCTGTTTTTT. The chain couples TRBV7-9 to TRBJ2-2; D perhaps matches TRBD2 (6 bases). V lost 5 bases, J lost 2 bases, and 12 bases lay in between. This CDR3 contains 15 residues. Germline assignment: CDR1 SEHNR and CDR2 FQNEAQ (reference sequence).

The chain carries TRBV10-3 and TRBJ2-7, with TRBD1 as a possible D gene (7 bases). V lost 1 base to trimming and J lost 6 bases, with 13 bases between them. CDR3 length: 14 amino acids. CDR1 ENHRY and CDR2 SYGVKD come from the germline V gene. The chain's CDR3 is CAISELPQGGEQYF. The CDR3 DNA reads TGTGCCATCAGTGAGTTACCCCAGGGGGGCGAGCAGTACTTC.

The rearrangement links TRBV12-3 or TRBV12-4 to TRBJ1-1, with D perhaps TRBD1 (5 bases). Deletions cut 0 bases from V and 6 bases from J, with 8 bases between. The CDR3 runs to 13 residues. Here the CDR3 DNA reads TGTGCCAGCAGTTTAGCGCAGGGCCCTGAAGCTTTCTTT. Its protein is CASSLAQGPEAFF.

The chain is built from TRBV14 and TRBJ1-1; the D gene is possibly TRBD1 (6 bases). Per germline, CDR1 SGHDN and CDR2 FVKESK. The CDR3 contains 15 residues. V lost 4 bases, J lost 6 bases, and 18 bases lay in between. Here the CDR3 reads CASSLFLTGGSEAFF. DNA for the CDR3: TGTGCCAGCAGCCTATTCCTGACAGGAGGCTCTGAAGCTTTCTTT.

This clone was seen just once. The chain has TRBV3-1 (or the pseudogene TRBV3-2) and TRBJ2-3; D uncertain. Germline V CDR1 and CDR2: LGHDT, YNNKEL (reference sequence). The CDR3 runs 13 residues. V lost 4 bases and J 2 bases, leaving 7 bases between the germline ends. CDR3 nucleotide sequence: TGTGCCAGCAGCCTGGGGTTCACAGATACGCAGTATTTT. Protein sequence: CASSLGFTDTQYF.

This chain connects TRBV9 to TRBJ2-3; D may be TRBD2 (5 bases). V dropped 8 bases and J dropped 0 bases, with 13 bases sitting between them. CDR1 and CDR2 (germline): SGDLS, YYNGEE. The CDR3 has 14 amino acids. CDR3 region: CASAGRTSTDTQYF. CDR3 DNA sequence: TGTGCCAGTGCTGGGAGAACTAGCACAGATACGCAGTATTTT. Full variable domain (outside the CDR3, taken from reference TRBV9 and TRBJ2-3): DSGVTQTPKHLITATGQRVTLRCSPRSGDLSVYWYQQSLDQGLQFLIQYYNGEERAKGNILERFSAQQFPDLHSELNLSSLELGDSALYFCASAGRTSTDTQYFGPGTRLTVL.

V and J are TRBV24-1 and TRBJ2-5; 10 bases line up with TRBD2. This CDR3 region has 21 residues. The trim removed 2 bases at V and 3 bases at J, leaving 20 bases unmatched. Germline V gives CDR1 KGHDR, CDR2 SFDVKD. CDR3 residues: CATSDSRVYSGRKQVEETQYF. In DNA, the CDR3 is TGTGCCACCAGTGATTCAAGGGTTTATAGCGGGAGGAAGCAAGTGGAAGAGACCCAGTACTTC.

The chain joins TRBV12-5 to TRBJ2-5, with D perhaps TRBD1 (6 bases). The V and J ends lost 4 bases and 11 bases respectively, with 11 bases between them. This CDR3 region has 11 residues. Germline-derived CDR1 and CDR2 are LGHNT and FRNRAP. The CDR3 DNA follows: TGTGCTAGTGGTTCACCGGGACATCAGTACTTC. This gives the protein CASGSPGHQYF. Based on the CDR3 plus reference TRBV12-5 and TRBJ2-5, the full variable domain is DARVTQTPRHKVTEMGQEVTMRCQPILGHNTVFWYRQTMMQGLELLAYFRNRAPLDDSGMPKDRFSAEMPDATLATLKIQPSEPRDSAVYFCASGSPGHQYFGPGTRLLVL.

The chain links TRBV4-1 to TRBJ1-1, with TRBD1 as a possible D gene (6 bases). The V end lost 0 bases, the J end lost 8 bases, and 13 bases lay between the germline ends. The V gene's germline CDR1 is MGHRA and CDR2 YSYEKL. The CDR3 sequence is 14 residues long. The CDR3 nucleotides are TGCGCCAGCAGCCAAGAGGGGCGCGGGACAGAAGCTTTCTTT. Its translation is CASSQEGRGTEAFF.

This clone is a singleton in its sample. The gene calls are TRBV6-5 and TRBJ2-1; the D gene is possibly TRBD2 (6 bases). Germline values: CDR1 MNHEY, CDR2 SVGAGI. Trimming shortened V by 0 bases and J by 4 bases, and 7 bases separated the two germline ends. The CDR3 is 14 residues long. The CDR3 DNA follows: TGTGCCAGCAGTTACTCTGCGGGATACAATGAGCAGTTCTTC. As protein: CASSYSAGYNEQFF.

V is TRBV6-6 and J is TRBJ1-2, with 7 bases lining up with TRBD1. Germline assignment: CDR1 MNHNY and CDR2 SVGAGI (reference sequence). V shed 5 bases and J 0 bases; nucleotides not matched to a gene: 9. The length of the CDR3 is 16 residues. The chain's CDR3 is CASSTGGDRANYGYTF. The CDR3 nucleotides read TGTGCCAGCAGTACCGGCGGGGACAGAGCTAACTATGGCTACACCTTC.

DNA for the CDR3: TGTGCCAGCACCCGTACAGGGGGCACTGAAGCTTTCTTT. It specifies CASTRTGGTEAFF. The chain links TRBV6-5 to TRBJ1-1; TRBD1 agrees at 8 bases. The CDR3 totals 13 residues. CDR1 and CDR2 from the germline V gene are MNHEY and SVGAGI. V lost 7 bases and J lost 4; bases outside the gene matches: 5.

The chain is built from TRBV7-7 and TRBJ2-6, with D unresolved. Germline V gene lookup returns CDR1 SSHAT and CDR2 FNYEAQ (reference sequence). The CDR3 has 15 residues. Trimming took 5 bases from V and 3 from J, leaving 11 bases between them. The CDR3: CASSPTANGANVLTF. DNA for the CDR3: TGTGCCAGCAGCCCCACAGCTAATGGGGCCAACGTCCTGACTTTC.

The CDR3 DNA reads as TGTGCCAGTAGTCCTCCGACAGGGTGGGCCAAAAACATTCAGTACTTC. Translated: CASSPPTGWAKNIQYF. The chain has TRBV19 and TRBJ2-4; TRBD1 matches 7 bases. CDR1 LNHDA and CDR2 SQIVND come from the germline V gene (reference sequence). V lost 5 bases and J lost 1; bases outside the gene matches: 8. There are 16 residues in the CDR3.

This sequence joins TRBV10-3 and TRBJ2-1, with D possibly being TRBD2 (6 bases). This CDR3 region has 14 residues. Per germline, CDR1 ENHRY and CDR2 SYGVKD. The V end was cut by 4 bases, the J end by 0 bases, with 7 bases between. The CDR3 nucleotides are TGTGCCATCAGTGGAGCGGGCTCCTACAATGAGCAGTTCTTC. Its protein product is CAISGAGSYNEQFF.

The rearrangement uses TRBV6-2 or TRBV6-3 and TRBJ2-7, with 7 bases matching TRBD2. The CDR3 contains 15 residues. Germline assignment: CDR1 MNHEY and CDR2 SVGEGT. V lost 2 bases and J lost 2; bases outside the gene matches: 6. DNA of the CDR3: TGTGCCAGCAGTTACAGGTCGGGGGGTCCCTACGAGCAGTACTTC. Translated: CASSYRSGGPYEQYF.

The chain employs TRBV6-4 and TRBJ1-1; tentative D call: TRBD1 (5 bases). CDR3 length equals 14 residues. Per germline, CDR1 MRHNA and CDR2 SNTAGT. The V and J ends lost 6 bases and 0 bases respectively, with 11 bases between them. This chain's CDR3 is CASREGAMNTEAFF. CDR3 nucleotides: TGTGCCAGCAGAGAAGGGGCGATGAACACTGAAGCTTTCTTT.

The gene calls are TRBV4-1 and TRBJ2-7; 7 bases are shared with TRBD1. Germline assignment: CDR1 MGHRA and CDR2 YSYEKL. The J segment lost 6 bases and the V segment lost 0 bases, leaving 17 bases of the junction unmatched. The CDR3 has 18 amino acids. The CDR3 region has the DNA TGCGCCAGCAGCCAAGAAGAGGGTGACAGGGTGGTTTCTGGCGAGCAGTACTTC. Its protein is CASSQEEGDRVVSGEQYF.

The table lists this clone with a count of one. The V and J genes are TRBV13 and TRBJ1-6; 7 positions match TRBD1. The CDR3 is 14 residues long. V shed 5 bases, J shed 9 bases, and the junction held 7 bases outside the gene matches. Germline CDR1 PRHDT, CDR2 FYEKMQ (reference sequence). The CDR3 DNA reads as TGTGCCAGCAGCCTACGACAGGGAGGTTCACCCCTCCACTTT. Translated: CASSLRQGGSPLHF.

The CDR3 DNA is TGTGCCAGCACGCCTCCTGAGGGTAAGTCCTACGAGCAGTACTTC. It yields the protein CASTPPEGKSYEQYF. V usage is TRBV3-1 (or the pseudogene TRBV3-2) and J usage is TRBJ2-7, with a tentative D call TRBD2 (5 bases). In germline, CDR1 is LGHDT, CDR2 YNNKEL (reference sequence). The CDR3 has 15 amino acids. V gave up 7 bases and J gave up 1 base, with 17 bases separating them.

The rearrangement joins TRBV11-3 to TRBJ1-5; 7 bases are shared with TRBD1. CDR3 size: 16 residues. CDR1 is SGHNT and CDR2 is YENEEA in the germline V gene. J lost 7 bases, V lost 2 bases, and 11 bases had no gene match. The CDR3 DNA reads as TGTGCCAGCAGCTTAAGGTACAGGGGCGTTGGACAGCCCCAGCATTTT. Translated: CASSLRYRGVGQPQHF.

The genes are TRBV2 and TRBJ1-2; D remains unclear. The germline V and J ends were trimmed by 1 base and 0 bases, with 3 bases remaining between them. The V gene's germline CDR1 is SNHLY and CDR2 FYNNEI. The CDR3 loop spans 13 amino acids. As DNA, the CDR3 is TGTGCCAGCAGTGAAGGTGCTAACTATGGCTACACCTTC. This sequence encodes CASSEGANYGYTF.